The rows below give T cell receptor beta chains drawn from one sample of a study of CD8 T cells in Susac syndrome. One entry per CDR3 protein results from TCRdb running MiXCR on the immunoSEQ multiplex PCR reads. Among about 47,000 distinct CDR3 sequences listed, approximately 92% were seen once. Material: CD8+ T cells from PBMCs. All receptors come from a human donor in good health. CDR3s include the opening cysteine and the closing phenylalanine or tryptophan. Each record gives: clone size, J gene, V gene, CDR3 protein. Not all rows give a size; the values are once, few, many and, for expanded clones, a class.

>.|TRBJ1-1|TRBV5-1
CASSLRPNTEAFF
>.|TRBJ1-1|TRBV19
CAGSPMAGGTEAFF
>.|TRBJ2-7|TRBV6-2/TRBV6-3
CASSSPPGTGVEQYF
>.|TRBJ2-6|TRBV6-5
CASSYGSGANVLTF
>once|TRBJ1-1|TRBV30
CAWSLWGPEAFF
>.|TRBJ2-5|TRBV20-1
CSAKGLAGQETQYF
>.|TRBJ2-5|TRBV6-6
CASSATGQEETQYF
>.|TRBJ2-2|TRBV29-1
CSVDGTGELFF
>.|TRBJ2-1|TRBV29-1
CSVEGEIRGDNEQFF
>.|TRBJ2-5|TRBV18
CASSPPGPKETQYF
>.|TRBJ1-5|TRBV7-9
CASSLEGQPQHF
>.|TRBJ2-1|TRBV19
CASSNPYRTGVSYNEQFF
>.|TRBJ2-1|TRBV7-9
CASSPPPGQGANYNEQFF
>.|TRBJ2-1|TRBV19
CASSIDLEAGLYNEQFF
>.|TRBJ1-1|TRBV6-4
CASSAGGRGEGNTEAFF
>once|TRBJ2-1|TRBV14
CASSLGTGGPLTYNEQFF
>.|TRBJ2-7|TRBV14
CASSATGTNLYEQYF
>once|TRBJ2-3|TRBV7-8
CASSLAVGDTQYF
>.|TRBJ2-1|TRBV20-1
CSARDLTGSGYNEQFF
>.|TRBJ1-3|TRBV23-1
CASSQSASGNTIYF
>.|TRBJ2-1|TRBV7-9
CASSPTTSSYNEQFF
>.|TRBJ1-1|TRBV30
CAWSVRWRGEHTEAFF
>.|TRBJ2-7|TRBV7-7
CASSVGTSPTYEQYF
>.|TRBJ1-1|TRBV13
CASSLGGGRTEAFF
>.|TRBJ2-2|TRBV7-9
CASSPKEGTGELFF
>once|TRBJ2-5|TRBV7-8
CASSIQGRGETQYF
>.|TRBJ1-2|TRBV27
CASSLSGRDGYTF
>.|TRBJ1-6|TRBV4-1
CASSQEGTGSPLHF
>.|TRBJ2-2|TRBV27
CASSYSGGGELFF
>.|TRBJ1-5|TRBV2
CASKGGGSNQPQHF
>.|TRBJ2-1|TRBV19
CASSIWTVGMGEQFF
>.|TRBJ2-5|TRBV7-2
CASSSVEGQETQYF
>.|TRBJ1-1|TRBV7-9
CASSLLGNTEAFF
>.|TRBJ2-7|TRBV4-3
CASSQDWWGQLYEQYF
>once|TRBJ2-2|TRBV29-1
CSVVELGSGELFF
>.|TRBJ2-7|TRBV12-5
CASRWSGTLSYEQYF
>once|TRBJ2-6|TRBV27
CASSSRLAGSSSGANVLTF
>.|TRBJ1-1|TRBV12-3/TRBV12-4
CASSYNQATEAFF
>.|TRBJ1-2|TRBV12-3/TRBV12-4
CASSSSGIFLYGYTF
>.|TRBJ2-1|TRBV20-1
CSARGLAGDVWSYNEQFF
>.|TRBJ2-3|TRBV20-1
CSARKLAGSDTQYF
>.|TRBJ2-6|TRBV2
CASRQGLGSGANVLTF
>.|TRBJ2-2|TRBV19
CASSMTGYTGELFF
>few|TRBJ2-7|TRBV5-1
CASSARDEQYF
>.|TRBJ2-7|TRBV7-9
CASSARDRGYEQYF
>few|TRBJ2-7|TRBV29-1
CSVAGHTVNYEQYF
>.|TRBJ2-1|TRBV7-9
CASSRLADSYNEQFF
>.|TRBJ2-3|TRBV27
CASRYTGTGTDTQYF
>.|TRBJ1-2|TRBV12-3/TRBV12-4
CASSPFRLATAYTF